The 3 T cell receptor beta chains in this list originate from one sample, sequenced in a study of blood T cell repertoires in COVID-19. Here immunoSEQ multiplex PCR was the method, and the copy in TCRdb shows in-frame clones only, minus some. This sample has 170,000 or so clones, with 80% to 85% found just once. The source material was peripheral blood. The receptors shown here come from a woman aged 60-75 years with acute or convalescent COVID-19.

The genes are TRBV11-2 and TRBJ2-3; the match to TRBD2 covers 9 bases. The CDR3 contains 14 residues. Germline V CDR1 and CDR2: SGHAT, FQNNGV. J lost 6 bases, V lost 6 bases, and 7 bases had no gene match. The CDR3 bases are TGTGCCAGCAGGACGGGCCTAGCGGGGGATACGCAGTATTTT. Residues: CASRTGLAGDTQYF.

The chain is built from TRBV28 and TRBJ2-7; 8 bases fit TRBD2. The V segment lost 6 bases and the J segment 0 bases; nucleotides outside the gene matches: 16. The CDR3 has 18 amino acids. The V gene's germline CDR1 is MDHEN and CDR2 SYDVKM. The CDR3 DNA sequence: TGTGCCAGCAGCCCTCGGGCCGGACTAGCTCGACTCTCCTACGAGCAGTACTTC. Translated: CASSPRAGLARLSYEQYF.

This CDR3 reads CSPPCRDRGSLPYEQYF. The DNA for the CDR3 is TGCAGCCCCCCATGCCGGGACAGGGGCTCACTCCCCTACGAGCAGTACTTC. V gene TRBV29-1 combines with J gene TRBJ2-7; the match to TRBD1 covers 10 bases. This CDR3 region has 17 residues. Germline-derived CDR1 and CDR2 are SQVTM and ANQGSEA. V gave up 8 bases and J gave up 2 bases; unmatched junction bases: 18.